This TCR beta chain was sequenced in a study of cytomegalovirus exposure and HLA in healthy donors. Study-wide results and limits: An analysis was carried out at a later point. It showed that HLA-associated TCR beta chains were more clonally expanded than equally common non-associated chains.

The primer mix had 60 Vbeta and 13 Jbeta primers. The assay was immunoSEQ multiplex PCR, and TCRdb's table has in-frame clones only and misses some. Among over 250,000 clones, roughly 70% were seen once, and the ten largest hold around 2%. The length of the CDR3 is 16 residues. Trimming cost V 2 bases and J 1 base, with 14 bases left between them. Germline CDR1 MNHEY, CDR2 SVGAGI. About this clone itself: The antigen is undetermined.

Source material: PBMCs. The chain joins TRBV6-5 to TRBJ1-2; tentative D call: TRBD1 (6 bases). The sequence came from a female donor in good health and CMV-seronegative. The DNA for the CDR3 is TGTGCCAGCAGTTACGCCCGGACAGTCCTTAACTATGGCTACACCTTC. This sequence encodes CASSYARTVLNYGYTF.